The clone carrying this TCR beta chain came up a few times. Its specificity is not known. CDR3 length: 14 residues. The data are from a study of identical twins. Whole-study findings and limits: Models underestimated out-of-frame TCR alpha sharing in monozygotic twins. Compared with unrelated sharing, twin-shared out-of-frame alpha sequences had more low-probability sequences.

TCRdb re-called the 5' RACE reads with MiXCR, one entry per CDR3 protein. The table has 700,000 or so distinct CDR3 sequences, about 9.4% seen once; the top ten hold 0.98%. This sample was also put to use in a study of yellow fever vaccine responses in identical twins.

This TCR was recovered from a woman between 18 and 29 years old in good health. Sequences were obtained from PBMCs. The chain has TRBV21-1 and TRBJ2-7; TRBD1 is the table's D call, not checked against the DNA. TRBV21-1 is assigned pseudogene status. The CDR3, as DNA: TGTGCCAGCAGCAACGGGGACAGATTTTACGAGCAGTACTTC. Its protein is CASSNGDRFYEQYF.